This T cell receptor beta chain was observed in a study of blood T cell repertoires in COVID-19. About the research overall: Samples of COVID-19 (acute and convalescent) were obtained from the United States, Italy and Spain. The analysed material was cDNA or gDNA that came from T cells, B-cell-depleted T cells, or PBMCs.

The V end was cut by 6 bases, the J end by 10 bases, with 10 bases between. The V gene's germline CDR1 is SEHNR and CDR2 FQNEAQ (reference sequence). CDR3 length equals 12 residues. Under the authors' procedure: Amplification of reference gene primers was used by the study to estimate nucleated cell counts. The protocol was immunoSEQ multiplex PCR, while the TCRdb copy is restricted to in-frame clones and leaves out a portion. Clone size and the V and J calls come from that table; the DNA yielded D and trimming. Counted here are fewer than 350,000 clones, 88% occurring once; the ten biggest clones make up 9.4%.

This chain links TRBV7-9 with TRBJ1-6; D is unclear. The sequenced sample was peripheral blood. The sequence was obtained from a man aged 18 to 29 with active or convalescent COVID-19. The CDR3 DNA follows: TGTGCCAGCAGGGCCGGGAACTCACCCCTCCACTTT. It yields the protein CASRAGNSPLHF.